The rows below give T cell receptor beta chains drawn from one sample of a study of blood T cell repertoires in COVID-19. TCRdb's copy holds only in-frame clones and misses some; the assay was immunoSEQ multiplex PCR. This table has roughly 190,000 clones, 87% appearing once. Sequenced material: peripheral blood. These receptors came from a man aged 55 to 70 with active or convalescent COVID-19. The conserved cysteine and the conserved F or W are not part of the CDR3 here.

V	J	CDR3
TRBV10-1	TRBJ2-1	ASSVGAGGSSYNEQF
TRBV27	TRBJ2-5	ASSLSPPTPGRSETQY
TRBV19	TRBJ1-1	ASSMGGGTEAF
TRBV18	TRBJ2-2	ASSRTGGFTGELF
TRBV27	TRBJ1-2	ASSSREDGYT
TRBV6-6	TRBJ2-7	ASRAREIFYEQY
TRBV21-1	TRBJ2-7	ASSKEQTPGEGQY
TRBV6-2/TRBV6-3	TRBJ2-7	ASSSRPGQSYEQY
TRBV4-2	TRBJ1-6	ASSQDNRVDSPLH
TRBV12-3/TRBV12-4	TRBJ1-1	ASSLQGAAEAF
TRBV29-1	TRBJ2-7	SVEDKGTGDEQY
TRBV27	TRBJ1-2	ASGSGGGGSGYT
TRBV9	TRBJ2-5	ASSPTGGGETQY
TRBV5-4	TRBJ1-4	ASSLGLTGESEKLF
TRBV9	TRBJ2-2	ASSQRETGWTGELF
TRBV5-6	TRBJ1-1	ASSWAGTENTEAF
TRBV11-2	TRBJ1-1	ASSLTGIEAF
TRBV19	TRBJ1-3	ASRTPEAGNTIY
TRBV5-1	TRBJ2-1	ASSSQTGPYNEQF
TRBV25-1	TRBJ1-1	ASRQDRGGTEAF
TRBV30	TRBJ2-1	AWKSQGRNEQF
TRBV19	TRBJ2-6	ASSSSGGSGANVLT
TRBV4-1	TRBJ2-7	ASSQALGQFYEQY
TRBV18	TRBJ2-5	ASSPRAGGGQETQY
TRBV11-2	TRBJ2-1	ASSLGGQIYNEQF
TRBV5-4	TRBJ1-2	ASSYGTGDYGYT
TRBV6-1	TRBJ2-2	ASSDLQRTGVSGELF
TRBV5-6	TRBJ2-7	ASSHPQGLVSYEQY
TRBV7-6	TRBJ2-5	ASSTRDTVNQY
TRBV11-1	TRBJ2-3	ASSLATGGTDTQY
TRBV5-4	TRBJ2-6	ASSFSVPGANVLT
TRBV24-1	TRBJ1-1	ATSGFGTEYFNTEAF
TRBV7-2	TRBJ2-5	ASSSGLALWETQY
TRBV10-3	TRBJ2-2	AISESGRTNTGELF
TRBV5-8	TRBJ2-1	ASSLEGVGEQF
TRBV7-2	TRBJ2-1	ASRNETSGGVQSGNEQF
TRBV7-2	TRBJ1-5	ASSPSGHFSNQPQH
TRBV7-8	TRBJ2-2	ASSQKGGTGSTGELF
TRBV27	TRBJ2-7	ASSFNPGGTEQY
TRBV6-2/TRBV6-3	TRBJ1-1	ASSHRTAPQAF
TRBV9	TRBJ2-3	ASSVGGSGGTDTQY
TRBV3-1/TRBV3-2	TRBJ2-5	ASSQGPDRGVQTQY
TRBV5-1	TRBJ2-2	ASSSPPGTGPHTGELF
TRBV12-3/TRBV12-4	TRBJ2-7	ASSPSFLEQY